This T cell receptor (beta chain) is drawn from a study of blood T cell repertoires in COVID-19. Whole-study context: COVID-19 samples collected from the United States, Italy and Spain covered acute and convalescent phases. T cells, B-cell-depleted T cells, or PBMCs supplied cDNA or gDNA.

CDR3 length: 16 amino acids. In germline, CDR1 is SGHDT, CDR2 YYEEEE. V lost 0 bases and J 2 bases, leaving 13 bases between the germline ends. Across 20 to 25 US areas, participants ranged in age from roughly 18 to 89 years. Membership in each cohort depended on participant-reported clinical history. Here immunoSEQ multiplex PCR was the method, and the copy in TCRdb shows in-frame clones only, minus some. The sample has 150,000 to 200,000 clones, around 85% seen once. Specimen: PBMCs or T cells enriched from blood (not recorded which). The clonotype comes from a man in his forties who had recovered from COVID-19. The chain links TRBV5-6 to TRBJ2-3; D may be TRBD2 (7 bases). CDR3 sequence (DNA): TGTGCCAGCAGCTTGGTGGGGGGGCCCCCCACAGATACGCAGTATTTT. Amino acid sequence: CASSLVGGPPTDTQYF.